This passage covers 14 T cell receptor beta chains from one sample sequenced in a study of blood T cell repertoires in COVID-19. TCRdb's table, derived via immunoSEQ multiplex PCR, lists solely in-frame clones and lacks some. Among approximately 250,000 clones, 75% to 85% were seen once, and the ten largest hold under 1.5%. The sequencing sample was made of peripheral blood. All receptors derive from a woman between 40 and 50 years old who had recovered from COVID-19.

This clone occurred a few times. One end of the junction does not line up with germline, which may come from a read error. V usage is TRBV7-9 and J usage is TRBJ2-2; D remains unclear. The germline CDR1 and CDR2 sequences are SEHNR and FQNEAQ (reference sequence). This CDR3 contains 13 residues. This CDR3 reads CASSSTNTGELFF. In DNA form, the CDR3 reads TGTGCCAGCAGCTCTACGAATACCGGGGAGCTGTTTTTT.

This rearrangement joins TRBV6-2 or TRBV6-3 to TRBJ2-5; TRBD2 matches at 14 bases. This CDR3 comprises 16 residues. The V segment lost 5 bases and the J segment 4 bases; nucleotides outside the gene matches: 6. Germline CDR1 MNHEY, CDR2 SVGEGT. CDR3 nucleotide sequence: TGTGCCAGCAGTGCTGGACTAGCGGGGGGCCTAGAGACCCAGTACTTC. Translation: CASSAGLAGGLETQYF.

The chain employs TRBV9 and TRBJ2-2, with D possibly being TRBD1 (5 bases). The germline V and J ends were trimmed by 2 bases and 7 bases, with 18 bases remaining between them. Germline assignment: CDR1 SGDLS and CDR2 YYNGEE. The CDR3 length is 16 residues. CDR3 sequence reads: CASSVGAAGLIGELFF. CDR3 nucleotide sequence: TGTGCCAGCAGCGTTGGTGCGGCAGGGTTGATCGGGGAGCTGTTTTTT.

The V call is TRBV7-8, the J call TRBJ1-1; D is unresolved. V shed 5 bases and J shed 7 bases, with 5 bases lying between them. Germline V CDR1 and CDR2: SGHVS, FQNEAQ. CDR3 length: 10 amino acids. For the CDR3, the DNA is TGTGCCAGCAGCCGCATTGAAGCTTTCTTT. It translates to CASSRIEAFF.

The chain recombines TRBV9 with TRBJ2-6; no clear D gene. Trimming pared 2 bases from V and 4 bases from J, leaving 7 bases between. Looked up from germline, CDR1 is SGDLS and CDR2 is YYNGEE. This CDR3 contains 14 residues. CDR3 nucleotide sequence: TGTGCCAGCAGCGTTTATTTAGGGGCCAACGTCCTGACTTTC. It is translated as CASSVYLGANVLTF.

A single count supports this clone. The CDR3 coding sequence is TGTGCCAGCAGCTTGGGACTAGCGGGGGGGACAGATACGCAGTATTTT. Residues: CASSLGLAGGTDTQYF. The chain carries TRBV5-6 and TRBJ2-3; 14 positions match TRBD2. The germline gives CDR1 SGHDT, CDR2 YYEEEE. V dropped 0 bases and J dropped 3; count of bases not matched to a gene: 0. The CDR3 has 16 residues. Using reference TRBV5-6 and TRBJ2-3 for the parts outside the CDR3, the full variable domain is DAGVTQSPTHLIKTRGQQVTLRCSPKSGHDTVSWYQQALGQGPQFIFQYYEEEERQRGNFPDRFSGHQFPNYSSELNVNALLLGDSALYLCASSLGLAGGTDTQYFGPGTRLTVL.

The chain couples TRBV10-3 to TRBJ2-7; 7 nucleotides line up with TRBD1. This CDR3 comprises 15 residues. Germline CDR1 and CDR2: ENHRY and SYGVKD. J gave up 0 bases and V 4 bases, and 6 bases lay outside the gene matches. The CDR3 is CAISGTGTSSYEQYF. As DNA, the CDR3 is TGTGCCATCAGTGGGACAGGTACGAGCTCCTACGAGCAGTACTTC.

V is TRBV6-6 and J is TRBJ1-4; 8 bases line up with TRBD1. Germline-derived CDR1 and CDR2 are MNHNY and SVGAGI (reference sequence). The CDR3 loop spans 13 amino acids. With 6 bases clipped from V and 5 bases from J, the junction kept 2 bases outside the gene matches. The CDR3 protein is CASRTGVNEKLFF. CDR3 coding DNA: TGTGCCAGCAGGACAGGGGTCAATGAAAAACTGTTTTTT.

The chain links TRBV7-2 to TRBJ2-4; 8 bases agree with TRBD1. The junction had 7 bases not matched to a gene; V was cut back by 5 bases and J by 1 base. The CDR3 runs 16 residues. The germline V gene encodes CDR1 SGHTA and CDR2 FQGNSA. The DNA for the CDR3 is TGTGCCAGCAGCCCACGACAGGGGAATGCCAAAAACATTCAGTACTTC. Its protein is CASSPRQGNAKNIQYF. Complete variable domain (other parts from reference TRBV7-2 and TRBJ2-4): GAGVSQSPSNKVTEKGKDVELRCDPISGHTALYWYRQSLGQGLEFLIYFQGNSAPDKSGLPSDRFSAERTGGSVSTLTIQRTQQEDSAVYLCASSPRQGNAKNIQYFGAGTRLSVL.

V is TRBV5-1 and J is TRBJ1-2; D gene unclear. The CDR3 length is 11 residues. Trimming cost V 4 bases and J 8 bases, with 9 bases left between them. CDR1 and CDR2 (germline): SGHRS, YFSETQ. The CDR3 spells CASSDLEGYTF. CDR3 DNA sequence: TGCGCCAGCAGCGATTTGGAGGGCTACACCTTC. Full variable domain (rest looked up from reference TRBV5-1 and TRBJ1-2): KAGVTQTPRYLIKTRGQQVTLSCSPISGHRSVSWYQQTPGQGLQFLFEYFSETQRNKGNFPGRFSGRQFSNSRSEMNVSTLELGDSALYLCASSDLEGYTFGSGTRLTVV.

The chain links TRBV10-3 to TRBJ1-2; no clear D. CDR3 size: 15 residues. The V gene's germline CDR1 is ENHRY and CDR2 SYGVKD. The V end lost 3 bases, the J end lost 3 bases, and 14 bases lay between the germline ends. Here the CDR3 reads CAISDRVTADYGYTF. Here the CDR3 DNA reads TGTGCCATCAGTGATCGTGTTACAGCTGACTATGGCTACACCTTC.

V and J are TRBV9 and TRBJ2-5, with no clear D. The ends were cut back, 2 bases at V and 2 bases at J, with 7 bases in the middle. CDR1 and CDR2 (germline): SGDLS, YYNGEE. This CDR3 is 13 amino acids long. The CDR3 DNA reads TGTGCCAGCAGCGTCTCAGGTCAAGAGACCCAGTACTTC. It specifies CASSVSGQETQYF.

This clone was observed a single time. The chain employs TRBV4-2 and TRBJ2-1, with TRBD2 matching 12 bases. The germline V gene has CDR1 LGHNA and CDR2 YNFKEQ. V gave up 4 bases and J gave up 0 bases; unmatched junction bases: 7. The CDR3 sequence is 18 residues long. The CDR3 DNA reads TGTGCCAGCAGCCGTGGACTAGCGGGGTCGAGCTCCTACAATGAGCAGTTCTTC. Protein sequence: CASSRGLAGSSSYNEQFF.

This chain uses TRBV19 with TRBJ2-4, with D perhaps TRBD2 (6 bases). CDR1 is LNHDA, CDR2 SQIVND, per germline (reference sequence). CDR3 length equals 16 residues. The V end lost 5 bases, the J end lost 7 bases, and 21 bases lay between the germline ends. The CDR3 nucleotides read TGTGCCAGTAGTCCCCGAGTGGAGGGTTGGGGGAACATTCAGTACTTC. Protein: CASSPRVEGWGNIQYF.